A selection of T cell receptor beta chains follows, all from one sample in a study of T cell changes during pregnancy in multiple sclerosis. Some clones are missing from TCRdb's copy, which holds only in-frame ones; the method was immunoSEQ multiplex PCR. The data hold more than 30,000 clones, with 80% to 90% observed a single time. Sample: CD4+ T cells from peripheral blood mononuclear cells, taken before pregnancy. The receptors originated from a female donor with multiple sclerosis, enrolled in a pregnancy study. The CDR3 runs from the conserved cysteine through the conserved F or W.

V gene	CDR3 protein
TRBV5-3	CARSLDWRESYYGYTF
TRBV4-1	CASSQLRTGSKKLFF
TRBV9	CASSVGGAVNTEAFF
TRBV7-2	CASSRDRVRSPLHF
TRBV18	CASSPYTGYHGYTF
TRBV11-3	CASSFGTGGIDTQYF
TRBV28	CASSATGGDQPQHF
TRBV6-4	CASSTDRNTEAFF
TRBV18	CASSPLVQSSYNEQFF
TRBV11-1	CASSSTSRGMNGYTF
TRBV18	CASSAPDIRETQYF
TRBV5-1	CASSYGQANTEAFF
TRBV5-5	CASSWAAGSGGPFF
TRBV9	CASSVDSRGYEQYF
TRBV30	CAWNYHGGGSPLHF
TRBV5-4	CASSSLAGGLGEQFF
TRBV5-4	CASSEGQLNGYTF
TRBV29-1	CSVETGQGFTDTQYF
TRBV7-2	CASSLVRQATYEQYF
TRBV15	CATSRDLRLDRETQYF
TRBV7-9	CASSPGDLPGEKLFF
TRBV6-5	CASGKQGNTEAFF
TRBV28	CASSPQGDGANVLTF
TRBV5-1	CASSFQGTGANVLTF
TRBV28	CASTLSSGEITDTQYF
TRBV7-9	CASSLGGQGRTDTQYF
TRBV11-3	CASSLQGYTEAFF
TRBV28	CASSSPTGTQYF
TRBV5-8	CASSLVAGGRYEQYF
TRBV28	CASSLFRGFSGVPYNSPLHF
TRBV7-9	CASSPTPFGRDGGNTIYF
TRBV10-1	CASSERTGGSNEQFF
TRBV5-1	CASRGRGEKLFF
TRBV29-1	CSGSFGSQETQYF
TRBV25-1	CVKLPGGNSPLHF
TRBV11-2	CASSPISRRTGDGYEQYF
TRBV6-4	CASRGTGGRAFF
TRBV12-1	CASSPGGSEQYF
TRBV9	CASSVGGTFNEQFF
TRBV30	CAWSAPDRGRHEQYF
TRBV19	CASSDRDEQYF
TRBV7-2	CASAWLADTQYF
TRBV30	CAWSWGDIQYF
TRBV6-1	CASRFGTGGEKLFF
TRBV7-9	CANSLVQANTEAFF
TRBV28	CASKDRAYTEAFF
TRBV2	CASSEAEGVDEQYF
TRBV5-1	CASSPDNLNTEAFF
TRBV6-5	CASSTLRAYNEQFF
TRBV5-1	CASSPGLAGGSYEQYF